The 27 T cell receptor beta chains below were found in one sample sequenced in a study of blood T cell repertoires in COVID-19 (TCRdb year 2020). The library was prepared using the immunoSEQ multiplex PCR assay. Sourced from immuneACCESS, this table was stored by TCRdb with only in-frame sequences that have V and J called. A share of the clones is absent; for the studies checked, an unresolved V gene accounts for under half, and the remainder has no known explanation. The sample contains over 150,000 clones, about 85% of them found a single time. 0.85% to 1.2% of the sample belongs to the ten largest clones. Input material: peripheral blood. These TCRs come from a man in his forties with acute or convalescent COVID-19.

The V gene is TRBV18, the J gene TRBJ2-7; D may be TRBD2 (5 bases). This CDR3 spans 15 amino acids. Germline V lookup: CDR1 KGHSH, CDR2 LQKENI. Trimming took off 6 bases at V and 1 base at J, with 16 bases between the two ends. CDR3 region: CASSQPGLTSYEQYF. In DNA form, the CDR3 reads TGTGCCAGCTCGCAGCCAGGACTGACTTCCTACGAGCAGTACTTC.

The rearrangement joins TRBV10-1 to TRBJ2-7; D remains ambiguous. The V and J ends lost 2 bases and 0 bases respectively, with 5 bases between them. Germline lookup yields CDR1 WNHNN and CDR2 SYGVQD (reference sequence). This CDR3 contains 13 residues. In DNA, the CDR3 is TGCGCCAGCAGTGAGGGCAGCTCCTACGAGCAGTACTTC. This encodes CASSEGSSYEQYF.

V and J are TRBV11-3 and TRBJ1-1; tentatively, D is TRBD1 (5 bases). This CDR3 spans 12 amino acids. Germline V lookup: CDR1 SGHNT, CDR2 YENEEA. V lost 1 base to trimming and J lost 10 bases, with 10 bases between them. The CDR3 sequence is CASSLGGGVAFF. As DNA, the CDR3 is TGTGCCAGCAGCTTAGGTGGAGGGGTAGCTTTCTTT.

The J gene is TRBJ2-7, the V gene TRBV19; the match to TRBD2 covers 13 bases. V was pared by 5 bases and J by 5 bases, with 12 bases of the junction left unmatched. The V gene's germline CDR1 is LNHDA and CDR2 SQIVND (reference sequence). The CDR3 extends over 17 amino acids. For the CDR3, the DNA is TGTGCCAGTAGTCCTGGGACTAGCGGGGCCTCTCGGAACGAGCAGTACTTC. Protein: CASSPGTSGASRNEQYF. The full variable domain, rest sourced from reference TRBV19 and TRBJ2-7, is DGGITQSPKYLFRKEGQNVTLSCEQNLNHDAMYWYRQDPGQGLRLIYYSQIVNDFQKGDIAEGYSVSREKKESFPLTVTSAQKNPTAFYLCASSPGTSGASRNEQYFGPGTRLTVT.

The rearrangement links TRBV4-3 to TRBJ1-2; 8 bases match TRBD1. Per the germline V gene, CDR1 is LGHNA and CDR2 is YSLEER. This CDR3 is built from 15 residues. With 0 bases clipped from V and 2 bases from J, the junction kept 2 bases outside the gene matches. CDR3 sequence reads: CASSQDRDRNYGYTF. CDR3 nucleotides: TGCGCCAGCAGCCAAGATAGGGACAGGAACTATGGCTACACCTTC.

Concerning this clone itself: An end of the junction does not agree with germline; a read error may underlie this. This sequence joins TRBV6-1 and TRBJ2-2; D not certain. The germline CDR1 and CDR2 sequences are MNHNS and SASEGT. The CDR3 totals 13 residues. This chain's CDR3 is CAGSENGPGELFF. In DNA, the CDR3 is TGTGCCGGCAGTGAGAATGGGCCCGGGGAGCTGTTTTTT.

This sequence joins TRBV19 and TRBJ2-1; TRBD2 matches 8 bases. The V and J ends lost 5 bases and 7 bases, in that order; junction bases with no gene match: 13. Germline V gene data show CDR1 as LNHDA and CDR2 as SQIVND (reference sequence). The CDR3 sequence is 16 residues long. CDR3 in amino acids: CASSPLRAGAPNEQFF. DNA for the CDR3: TGTGCCAGTAGTCCCCTTCGAGCGGGGGCCCCGAATGAGCAGTTCTTC.

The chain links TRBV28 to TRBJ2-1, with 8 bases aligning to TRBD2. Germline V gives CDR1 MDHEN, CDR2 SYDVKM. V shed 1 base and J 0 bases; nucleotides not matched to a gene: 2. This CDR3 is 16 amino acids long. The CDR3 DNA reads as TGTGCCAGCAGTTTATTCGGGGGGGGCTCCTACAATGAGCAGTTCTTC. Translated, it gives CASSLFGGGSYNEQFF. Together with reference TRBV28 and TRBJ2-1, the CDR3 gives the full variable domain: DVKVTQSSRYLVKRTGEKVFLECVQDMDHENMFWYRQDPGLGLRLIYFSYDVKMKEKGDIPEGYSVSREKKERFSLILESASTNQTSMYLCASSLFGGGSYNEQFFGPGTRLTVL.

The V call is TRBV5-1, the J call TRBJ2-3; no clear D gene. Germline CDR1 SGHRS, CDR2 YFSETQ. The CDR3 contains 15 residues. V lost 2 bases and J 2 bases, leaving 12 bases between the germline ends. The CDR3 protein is CASSFGPSTTDTQYF. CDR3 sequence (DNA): TGCGCCAGCAGCTTTGGGCCATCAACCACAGATACGCAGTATTTT.

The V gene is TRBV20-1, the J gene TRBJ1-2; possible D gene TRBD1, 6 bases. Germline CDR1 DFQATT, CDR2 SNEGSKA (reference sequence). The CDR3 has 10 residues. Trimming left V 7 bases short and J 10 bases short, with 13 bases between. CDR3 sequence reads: CSVPDSDYTF. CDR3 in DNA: TGCAGTGTCCCGGACAGCGACTACACCTTC.

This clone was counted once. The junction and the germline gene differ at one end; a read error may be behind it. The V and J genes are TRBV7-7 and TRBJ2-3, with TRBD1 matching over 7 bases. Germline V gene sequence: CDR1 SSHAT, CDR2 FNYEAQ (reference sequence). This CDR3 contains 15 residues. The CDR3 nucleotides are TGTGCTAGCAGCTTAGCAGGGGGTAGGGGCGATACGCAGTATTTT. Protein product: CASSLAGGRGDTQYF.

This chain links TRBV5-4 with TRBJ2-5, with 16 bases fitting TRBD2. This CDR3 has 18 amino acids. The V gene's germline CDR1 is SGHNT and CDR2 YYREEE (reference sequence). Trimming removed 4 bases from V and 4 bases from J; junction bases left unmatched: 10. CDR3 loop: CASSAEPGLAGGRETQYF. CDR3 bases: TGTGCCAGCAGCGCGGAACCGGGACTAGCGGGGGGGCGAGAGACCCAGTACTTC. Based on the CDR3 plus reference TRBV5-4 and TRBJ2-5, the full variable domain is ETGVTQSPTHLIKTRGQQVTLRCSSQSGHNTVSWYQQALGQGPQFIFQYYREEENGRGNFPPRFSGLQFPNYSSELNVNALELDDSALYLCASSAEPGLAGGRETQYFGPGTRLLVL.

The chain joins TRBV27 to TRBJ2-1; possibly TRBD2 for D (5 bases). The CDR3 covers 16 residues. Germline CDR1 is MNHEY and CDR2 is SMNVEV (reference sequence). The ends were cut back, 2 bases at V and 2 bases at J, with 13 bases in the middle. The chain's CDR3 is CASSLLRTPPYNEQFF. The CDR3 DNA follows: TGTGCCAGCAGTTTACTGCGGACTCCTCCCTACAATGAGCAGTTCTTC.

CDR3 nucleotides: TGTGCCAGCAGCCCTAGCGGGATCGGCATTCAGTACTTC. As protein: CASSPSGIGIQYF. V gene TRBV9 combines with J gene TRBJ2-4; 9 bases are a match to TRBD2. The CDR3 extends over 13 amino acids. Germline V gives CDR1 SGDLS, CDR2 YYNGEE. Losses at the gene ends were 4 bases for V and 9 bases for J; bases not matched to a gene: 5.

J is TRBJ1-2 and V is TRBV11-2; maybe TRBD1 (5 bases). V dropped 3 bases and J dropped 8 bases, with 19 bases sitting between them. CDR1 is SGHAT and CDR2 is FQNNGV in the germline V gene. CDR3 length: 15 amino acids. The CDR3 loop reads CASSFDSNRILGYTF. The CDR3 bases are TGTGCCAGCAGCTTCGACTCGAACAGGATATTAGGCTACACCTTC.

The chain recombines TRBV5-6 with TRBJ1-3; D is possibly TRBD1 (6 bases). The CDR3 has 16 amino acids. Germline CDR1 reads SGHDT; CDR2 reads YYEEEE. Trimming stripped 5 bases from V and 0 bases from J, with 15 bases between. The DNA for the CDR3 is TGTGCCAGCAGTCTCGGACAGCTCCACTCTGGAAACACCATATATTTT. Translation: CASSLGQLHSGNTIYF.

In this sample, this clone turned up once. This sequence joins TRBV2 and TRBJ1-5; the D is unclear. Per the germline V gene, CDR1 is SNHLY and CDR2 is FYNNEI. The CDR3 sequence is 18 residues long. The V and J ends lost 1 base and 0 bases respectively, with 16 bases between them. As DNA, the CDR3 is TGTGCCAGCAGTGAAGACAGCCCACAAACTTATAGCAATCAGCCCCAGCATTTT. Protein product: CASSEDSPQTYSNQPQHF.

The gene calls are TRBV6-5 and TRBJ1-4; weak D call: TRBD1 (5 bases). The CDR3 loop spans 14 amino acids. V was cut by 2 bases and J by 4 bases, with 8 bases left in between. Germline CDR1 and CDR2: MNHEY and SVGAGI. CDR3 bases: TGTGCCAGCAGTTACGGGGGGGGTAATGAAAAACTGTTTTTT. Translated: CASSYGGGNEKLFF.

The CDR3 DNA sequence: TGCGCCAGCAGCCAATCGAAAGGACAGTTGGTCTACGAGCAGTACTTC. Translated, it gives CASSQSKGQLVYEQYF. The rearrangement links TRBV4-1 to TRBJ2-7, with D perhaps matching TRBD1 (6 bases). Germline values: CDR1 MGHRA, CDR2 YSYEKL. Trimming took 2 bases from V and 3 from J, leaving 17 bases between them. CDR3 length: 16 amino acids.

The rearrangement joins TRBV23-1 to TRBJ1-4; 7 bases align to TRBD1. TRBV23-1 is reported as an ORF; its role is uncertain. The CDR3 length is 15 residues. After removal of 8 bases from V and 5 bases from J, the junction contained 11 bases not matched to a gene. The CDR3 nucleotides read TGCGCCAGCTCCTTAGGGGGACAGAGGAATGAAAAACTGTTTTTT. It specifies CASSLGGQRNEKLFF.

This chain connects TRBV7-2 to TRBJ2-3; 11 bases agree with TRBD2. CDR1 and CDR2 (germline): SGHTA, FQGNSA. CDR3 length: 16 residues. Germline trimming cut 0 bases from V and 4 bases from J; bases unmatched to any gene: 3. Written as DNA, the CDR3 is TGTGCCAGCAGCTTAGCTAGCGGGGGGGGAGCAGATACGCAGTATTTT. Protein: CASSLASGGGADTQYF.

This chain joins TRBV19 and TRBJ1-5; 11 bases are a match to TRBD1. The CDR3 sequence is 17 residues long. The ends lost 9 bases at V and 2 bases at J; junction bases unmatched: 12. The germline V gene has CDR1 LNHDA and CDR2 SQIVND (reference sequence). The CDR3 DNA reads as TGTGCCAGCCTTAACCGGGACAGGGGGTTGGGCAATCAGCCCCAGCATTTT. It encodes CASLNRDRGLGNQPQHF.

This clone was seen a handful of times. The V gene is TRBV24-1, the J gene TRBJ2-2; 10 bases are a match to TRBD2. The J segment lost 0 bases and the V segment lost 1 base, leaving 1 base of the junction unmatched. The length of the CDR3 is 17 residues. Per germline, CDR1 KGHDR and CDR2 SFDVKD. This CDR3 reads CATSDFGLAANTGELFF. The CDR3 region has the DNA TGTGCCACCAGTGATTTCGGACTAGCGGCGAACACCGGGGAGCTGTTTTTT.

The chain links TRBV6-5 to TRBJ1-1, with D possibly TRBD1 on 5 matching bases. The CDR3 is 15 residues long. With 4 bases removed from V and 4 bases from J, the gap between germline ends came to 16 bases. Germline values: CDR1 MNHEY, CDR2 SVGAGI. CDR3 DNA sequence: TGTGCCAGCAGTTCCAGCCTCTTGGGGGGCACTGAAGCTTTCTTT. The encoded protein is CASSSSLLGGTEAFF.

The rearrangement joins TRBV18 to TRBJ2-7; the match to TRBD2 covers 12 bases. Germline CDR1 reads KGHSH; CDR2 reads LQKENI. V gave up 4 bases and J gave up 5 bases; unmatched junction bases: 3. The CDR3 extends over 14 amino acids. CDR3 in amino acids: CASSRGLAGNEQYF. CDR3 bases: TGTGCCAGCTCACGCGGACTAGCGGGGAACGAGCAGTACTTC.

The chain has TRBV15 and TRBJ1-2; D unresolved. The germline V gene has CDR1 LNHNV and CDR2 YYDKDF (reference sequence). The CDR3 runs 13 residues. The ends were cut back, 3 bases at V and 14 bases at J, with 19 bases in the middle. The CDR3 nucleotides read TGTGCCACCAGCAGTGCCCCTGGAGTGCTGTTAACCTTC. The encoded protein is CATSSAPGVLLTF.

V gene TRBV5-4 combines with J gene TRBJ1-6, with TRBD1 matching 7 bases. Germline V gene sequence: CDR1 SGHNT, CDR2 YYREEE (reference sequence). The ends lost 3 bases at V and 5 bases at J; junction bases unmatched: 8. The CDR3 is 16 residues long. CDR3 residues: CASSSFNRGDNSPLHF. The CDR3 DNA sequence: TGTGCCAGCAGCTCATTTAACAGGGGAGATAATTCACCCCTCCACTTT.